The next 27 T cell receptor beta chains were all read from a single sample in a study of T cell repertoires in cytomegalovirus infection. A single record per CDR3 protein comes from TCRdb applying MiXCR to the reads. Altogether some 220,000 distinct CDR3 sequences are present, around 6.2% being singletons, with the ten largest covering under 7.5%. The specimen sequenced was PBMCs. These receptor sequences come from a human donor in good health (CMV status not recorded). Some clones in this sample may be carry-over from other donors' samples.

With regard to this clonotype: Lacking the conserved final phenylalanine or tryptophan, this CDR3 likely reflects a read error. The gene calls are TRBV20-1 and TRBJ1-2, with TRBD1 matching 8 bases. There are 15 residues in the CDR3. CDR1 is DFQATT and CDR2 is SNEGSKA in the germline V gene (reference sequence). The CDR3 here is CIVPGTGLSNYGYTI. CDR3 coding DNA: TGCATTGTACCCGGGACAGGTCTTTCTAACTATGGCTACACCATC.

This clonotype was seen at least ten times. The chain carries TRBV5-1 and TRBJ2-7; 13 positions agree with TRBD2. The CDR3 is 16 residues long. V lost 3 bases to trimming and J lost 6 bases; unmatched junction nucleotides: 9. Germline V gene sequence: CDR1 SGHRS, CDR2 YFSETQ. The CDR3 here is CASSSTSGGASPEQYF. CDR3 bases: TGCGCCAGCAGCTCAACTAGCGGGGGGGCATCGCCCGAGCAGTACTTC.

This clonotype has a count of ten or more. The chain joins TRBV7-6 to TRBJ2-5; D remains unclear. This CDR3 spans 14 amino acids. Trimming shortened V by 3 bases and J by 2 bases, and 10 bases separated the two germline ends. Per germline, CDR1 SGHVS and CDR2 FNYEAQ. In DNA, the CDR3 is TGTGCCAGCAGCTTTTCATATCCTCAAGAGACCCAGTACTTC. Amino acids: CASSFSYPQETQYF.

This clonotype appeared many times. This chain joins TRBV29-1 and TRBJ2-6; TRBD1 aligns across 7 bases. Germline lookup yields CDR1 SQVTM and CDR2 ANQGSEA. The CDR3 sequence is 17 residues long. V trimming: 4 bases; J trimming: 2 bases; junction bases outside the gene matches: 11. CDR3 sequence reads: CSVVGSGGVAGANVLTF. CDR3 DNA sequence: TGCAGCGTTGTGGGGTCAGGGGGAGTTGCTGGGGCCAACGTCCTGACTTTC.

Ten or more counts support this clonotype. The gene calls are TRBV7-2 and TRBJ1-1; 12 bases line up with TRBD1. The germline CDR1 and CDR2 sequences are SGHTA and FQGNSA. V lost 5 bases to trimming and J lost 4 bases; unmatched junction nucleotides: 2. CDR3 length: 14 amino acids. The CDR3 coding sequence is TGTGCCAGCAGCCCGGGACAGGGGGCCACTGAAGCTTTCTTT. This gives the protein CASSPGQGATEAFF. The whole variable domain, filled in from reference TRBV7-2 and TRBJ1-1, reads GAGVSQSPSNKVTEKGKDVELRCDPISGHTALYWYRQSLGQGLEFLIYFQGNSAPDKSGLPSDRFSAERTGGSVSTLTIQRTQQEDSAVYLCASSPGQGATEAFFGQGTRLTVV.

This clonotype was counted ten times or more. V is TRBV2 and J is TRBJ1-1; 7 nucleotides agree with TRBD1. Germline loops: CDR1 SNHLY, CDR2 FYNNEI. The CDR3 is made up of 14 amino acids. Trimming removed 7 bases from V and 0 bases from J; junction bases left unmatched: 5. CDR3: CASKGARVNTEAFF. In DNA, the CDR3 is TGTGCCAGCAAGGGGGCGCGGGTGAACACTGAAGCTTTCTTT.

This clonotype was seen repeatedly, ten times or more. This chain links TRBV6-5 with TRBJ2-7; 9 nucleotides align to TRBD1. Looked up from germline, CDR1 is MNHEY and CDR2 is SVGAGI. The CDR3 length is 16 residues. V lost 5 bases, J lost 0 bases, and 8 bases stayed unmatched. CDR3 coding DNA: TGTGCCAGCAGTCGCCAAGGGACAGGGCTCTCCTACGAGCAGTACTTC. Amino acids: CASSRQGTGLSYEQYF.

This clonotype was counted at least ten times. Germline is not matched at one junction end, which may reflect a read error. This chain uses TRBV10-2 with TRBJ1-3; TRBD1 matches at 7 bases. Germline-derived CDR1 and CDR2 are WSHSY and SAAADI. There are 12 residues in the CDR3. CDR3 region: CASTNDPPRGHF. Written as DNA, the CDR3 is TGCGCCAGCACCAACGACCCTCCGAGGGGGCATTTT.

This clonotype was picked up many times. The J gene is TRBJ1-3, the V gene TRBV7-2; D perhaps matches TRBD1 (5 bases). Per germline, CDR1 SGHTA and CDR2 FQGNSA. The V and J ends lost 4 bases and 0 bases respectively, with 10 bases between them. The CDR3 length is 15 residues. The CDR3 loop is CASSSGTDSGNTIYF. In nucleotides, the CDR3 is TGTGCCAGCAGCTCAGGGACCGACTCTGGAAACACCATATATTTT.

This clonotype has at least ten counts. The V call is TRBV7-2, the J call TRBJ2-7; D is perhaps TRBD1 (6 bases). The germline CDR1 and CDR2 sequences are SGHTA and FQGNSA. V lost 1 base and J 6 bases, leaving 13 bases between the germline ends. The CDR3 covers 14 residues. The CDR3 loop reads CASSLVQGSGEQYF. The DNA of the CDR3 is TGTGCCAGCAGCTTAGTACAGGGATCAGGCGAGCAGTACTTC.

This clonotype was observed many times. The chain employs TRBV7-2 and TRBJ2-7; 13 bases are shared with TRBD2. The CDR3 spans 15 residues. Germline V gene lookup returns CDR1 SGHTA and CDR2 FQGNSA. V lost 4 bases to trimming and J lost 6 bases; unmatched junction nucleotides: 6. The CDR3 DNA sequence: TGTGCCAGCAGCTCAAGACTAGCGGGGGGAGGCGAGCAGTACTTC. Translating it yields CASSSRLAGGGEQYF.

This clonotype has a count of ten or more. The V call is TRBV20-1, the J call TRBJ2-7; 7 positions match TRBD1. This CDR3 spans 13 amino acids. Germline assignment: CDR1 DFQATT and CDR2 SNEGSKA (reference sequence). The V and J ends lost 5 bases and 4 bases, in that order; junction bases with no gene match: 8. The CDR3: CSAHRGMTYEQYF. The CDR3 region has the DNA TGCAGTGCTCACAGGGGAATGACTTACGAGCAGTACTTC.

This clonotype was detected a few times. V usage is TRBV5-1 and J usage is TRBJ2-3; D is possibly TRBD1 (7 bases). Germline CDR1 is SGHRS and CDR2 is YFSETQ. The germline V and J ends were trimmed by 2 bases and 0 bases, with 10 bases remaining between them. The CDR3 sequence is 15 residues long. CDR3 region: CASSFGGQSTDTQYF. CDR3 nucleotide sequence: TGCGCCAGCAGCTTCGGGGGACAGAGCACAGATACGCAGTATTTT.

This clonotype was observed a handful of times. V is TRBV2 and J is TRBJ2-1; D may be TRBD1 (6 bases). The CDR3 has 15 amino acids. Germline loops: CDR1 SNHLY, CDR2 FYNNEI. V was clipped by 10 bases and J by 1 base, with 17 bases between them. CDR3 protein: CANSGTFVSYNEQFF. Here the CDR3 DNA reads TGTGCCAACTCTGGGACATTCGTTTCCTACAATGAGCAGTTCTTC. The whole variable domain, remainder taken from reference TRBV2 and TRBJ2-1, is EPEVTQTPSHQVTQMGQEVILRCVPISNHLYFYWYRQILGQKVEFLVSFYNNEISEKSEIFDDQFSVERPDGSNFTLKIRSTKLEDSAMYFCANSGTFVSYNEQFFGPGTRLTVL.

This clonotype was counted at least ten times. The CDR3 bases are TGTGCCTGGGGGGAGATGGACCGATCCTACGAGCAGTACTTC. Its translation: CAWGEMDRSYEQYF. This chain connects TRBV30 to TRBJ2-7; weak D call: TRBD2 (5 bases). V lost 5 bases to trimming and J lost 1 base, with 15 bases between them. The germline V gene encodes CDR1 GTSNPN and CDR2 SVGIG (reference sequence). This CDR3 comprises 14 residues.

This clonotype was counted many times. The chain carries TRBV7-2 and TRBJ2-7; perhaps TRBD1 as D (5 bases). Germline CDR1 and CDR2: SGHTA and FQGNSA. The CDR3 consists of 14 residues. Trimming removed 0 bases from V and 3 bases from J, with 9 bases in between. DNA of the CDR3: TGTGCCAGCAGCTTAGCAAGGGGTAGCTACGAGCAGTACTTC. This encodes CASSLARGSYEQYF.

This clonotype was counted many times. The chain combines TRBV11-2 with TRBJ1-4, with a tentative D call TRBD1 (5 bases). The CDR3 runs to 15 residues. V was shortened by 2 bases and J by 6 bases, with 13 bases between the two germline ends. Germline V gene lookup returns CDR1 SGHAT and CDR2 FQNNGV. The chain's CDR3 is CASSLSGVWDEKLFF. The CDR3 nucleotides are TGTGCCAGCAGCTTATCGGGGGTATGGGATGAAAAACTGTTTTTT.

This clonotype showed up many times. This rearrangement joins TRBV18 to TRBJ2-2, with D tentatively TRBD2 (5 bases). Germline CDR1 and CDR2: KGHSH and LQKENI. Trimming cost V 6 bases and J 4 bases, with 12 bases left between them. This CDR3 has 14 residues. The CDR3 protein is CASSPGISTGELFF. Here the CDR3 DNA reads TGTGCCAGCTCTCCCGGGATCTCCACCGGGGAGCTGTTTTTT.

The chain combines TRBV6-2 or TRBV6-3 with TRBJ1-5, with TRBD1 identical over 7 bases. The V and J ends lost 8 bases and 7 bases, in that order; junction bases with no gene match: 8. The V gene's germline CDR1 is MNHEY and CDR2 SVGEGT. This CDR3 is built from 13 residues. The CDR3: CASETGVGQPQHF. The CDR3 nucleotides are TGTGCCAGCGAAACAGGGGTTGGCCAGCCCCAGCATTTT.

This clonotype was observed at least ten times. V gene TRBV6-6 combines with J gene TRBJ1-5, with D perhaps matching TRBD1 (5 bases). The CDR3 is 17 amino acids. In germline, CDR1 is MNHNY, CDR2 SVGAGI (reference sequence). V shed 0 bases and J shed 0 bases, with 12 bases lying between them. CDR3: CASSYSRDGISNQPQHF. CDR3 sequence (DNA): TGTGCCAGCAGTTACTCGAGGGACGGGATTAGCAATCAGCCCCAGCATTTT.

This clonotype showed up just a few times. CDR3 DNA sequence: TGCGCCAGCAGTCAATCTCCGGGGAGCCCTTCCTACGAGCAGTACTTC. It is translated as CASSQSPGSPSYEQYF. The chain is built from TRBV23-1 and TRBJ2-7; possible D gene TRBD2, 5 bases. Being an ORF, TRBV23-1 has a function that is uncertain. The CDR3 covers 16 residues. Trimming took 0 bases from V and 1 from J, leaving 13 bases between them.

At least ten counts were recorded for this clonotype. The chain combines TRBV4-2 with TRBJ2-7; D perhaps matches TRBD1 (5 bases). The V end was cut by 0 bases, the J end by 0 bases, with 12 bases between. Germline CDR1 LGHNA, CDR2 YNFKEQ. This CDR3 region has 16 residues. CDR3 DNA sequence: TGTGCCAGCAGCCAAGACCCAGTGACAGTCTCCTACGAGCAGTACTTC. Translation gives CASSQDPVTVSYEQYF.

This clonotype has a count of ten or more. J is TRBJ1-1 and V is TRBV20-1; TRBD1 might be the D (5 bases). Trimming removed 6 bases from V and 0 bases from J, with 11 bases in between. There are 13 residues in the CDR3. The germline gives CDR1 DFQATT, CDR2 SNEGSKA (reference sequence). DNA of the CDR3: TGCAGTGCGGGACGGCGGATGAACACTGAAGCTTTCTTT. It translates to CSAGRRMNTEAFF.

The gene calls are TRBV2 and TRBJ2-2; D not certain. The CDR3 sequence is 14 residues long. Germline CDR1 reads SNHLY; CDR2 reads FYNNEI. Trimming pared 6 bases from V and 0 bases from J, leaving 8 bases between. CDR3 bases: TGTGCCAGCAGCATGGACGCGAACACCGGGGAGCTGTTTTTT. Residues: CASSMDANTGELFF.

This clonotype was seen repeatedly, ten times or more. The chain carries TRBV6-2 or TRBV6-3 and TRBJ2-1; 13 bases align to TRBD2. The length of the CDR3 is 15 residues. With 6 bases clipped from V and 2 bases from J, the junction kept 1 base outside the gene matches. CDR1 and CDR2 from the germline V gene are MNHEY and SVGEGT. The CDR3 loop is CASRTSGGPYNEQFF. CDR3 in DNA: TGTGCCAGCAGGACTAGCGGGGGGCCCTACAATGAGCAGTTCTTC.

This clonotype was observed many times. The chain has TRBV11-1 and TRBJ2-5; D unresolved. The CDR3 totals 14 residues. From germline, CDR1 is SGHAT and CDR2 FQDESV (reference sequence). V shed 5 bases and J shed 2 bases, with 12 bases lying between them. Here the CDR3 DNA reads TGTGCCAGCAGCCCGGACCAGCCACAAGAGACCCAGTACTTC. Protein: CASSPDQPQETQYF. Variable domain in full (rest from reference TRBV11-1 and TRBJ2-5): EAEVAQSPRYKITEKSQAVAFWCDPISGHATLYWYRQILGQGPELLVQFQDESVVDDSQLPKDRFSAERLKGVDSTLKIQPAELGDSAMYLCASSPDQPQETQYFGPGTRLLVL.

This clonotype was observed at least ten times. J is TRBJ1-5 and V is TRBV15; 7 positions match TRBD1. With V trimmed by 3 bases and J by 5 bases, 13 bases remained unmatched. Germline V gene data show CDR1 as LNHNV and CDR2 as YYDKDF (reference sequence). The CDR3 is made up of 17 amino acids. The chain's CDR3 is CATSRALRAGQDQPQHF. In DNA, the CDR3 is TGTGCCACCAGCAGGGCATTGAGAGCCGGACAGGATCAGCCCCAGCATTTT.